One sample yielded the 27 T cell receptor beta chains listed below, sequenced in a study of cytomegalovirus exposure and HLA in healthy donors. Researchers ran the PCR with 60 Vbeta and 13 Jbeta primers. Method: immunoSEQ multiplex PCR; TCRdb's copy keeps in-frame clones and lacks some. The sample has under 200,000 clones, around 68% seen once; the top ten hold about 3%. Sample: PBMCs. The receptors were sampled from a woman aged 40 to 49 in good health and CMV-seropositive.

This clone was seen a handful of times. The CDR3 reads CASSHPGTEGYTF. CDR3 nucleotides: TGTGCCAGCAGCCACCCAGGGACTGAAGGCTACACCTTC. The J gene is TRBJ1-2, the V gene TRBV4-2; D possibly corresponds to TRBD1 (5 bases). V lost 3 bases and J 8 bases, leaving 13 bases between the germline ends. CDR1 LGHNA and CDR2 YNFKEQ come from the germline V gene. The CDR3 is 13 residues long.

The chain couples TRBV28 to TRBJ1-5; D is uncertain. V lost 5 bases and J lost 0, with 11 bases in between. CDR1 and CDR2 from the germline V gene are MDHEN and SYDVKM. The CDR3 is 15 amino acids. The CDR3 nucleotides read TGTGCCAGCAGTCGAGTAGAATATAGCAATCAGCCCCAGCATTTT. Its protein is CASSRVEYSNQPQHF.

The chain joins TRBV7-2 to TRBJ2-7, with TRBD1 matching 7 bases. Germline CDR1 and CDR2: SGHTA and FQGNSA. The V and J ends lost 5 bases and 6 bases, in that order; junction bases with no gene match: 13. The CDR3 is made up of 15 amino acids. DNA for the CDR3: TGTGCCAGCAGCCTTAGGGACAGTTCCCCAGCCGAGCAGTACTTC. Amino acid sequence: CASSLRDSSPAEQYF.

This clone was found a few times. This chain uses TRBV7-9 with TRBJ2-1, with 7 bases matching TRBD1. Per germline, CDR1 SEHNR and CDR2 FQNEAQ (reference sequence). The V segment lost 5 bases and the J segment 3 bases; nucleotides outside the gene matches: 7. The CDR3 loop spans 15 amino acids. The CDR3 bases are TGTGCCAGCAGCCCGGGTAGGGGGCTCTACAATGAGCAGTTCTTC. Translation: CASSPGRGLYNEQFF.

This clone appeared a single time. The gene calls are TRBV5-4 and TRBJ1-1; a weak D match, TRBD1 (6 bases). CDR3 length: 15 residues. Looked up from germline, CDR1 is SGHNT and CDR2 is YYREEE (reference sequence). The V and J ends lost 0 bases and 3 bases respectively, with 12 bases between them. CDR3: CASSLATGRYTEAFF. CDR3 DNA: TGTGCCAGCAGCTTGGCGACAGGACGATACACTGAAGCTTTCTTT.

This chain links TRBV27 with TRBJ1-2, with 9 bases matching TRBD1. CDR1 is MNHEY and CDR2 is SMNVEV in the germline V gene (reference sequence). The CDR3 runs to 12 residues. V lost 8 bases and J lost 7; bases outside the gene matches: 5. CDR3 bases: TGTGCCAGCTGGACAGGGGCGCGTGGCTACACCTTC. Translated, it gives CASWTGARGYTF.

The J gene is TRBJ2-2, the V gene TRBV5-1; D might be TRBD1 (6 bases). Trimming stripped 4 bases from V and 0 bases from J, with 13 bases between. The CDR3 contains 16 residues. Germline lookup yields CDR1 SGHRS and CDR2 YFSETQ. The chain's CDR3 is CASSGWGPTNTGELFF. The CDR3 DNA follows: TGCGCCAGCAGCGGATGGGGGCCGACGAACACCGGGGAGCTGTTTTTT. Full variable domain (remainder filled in from reference TRBV5-1 and TRBJ2-2): KAGVTQTPRYLIKTRGQQVTLSCSPISGHRSVSWYQQTPGQGLQFLFEYFSETQRNKGNFPGRFSGRQFSNSRSEMNVSTLELGDSALYLCASSGWGPTNTGELFFGEGSRLTVL.

J is TRBJ1-1 and V is TRBV12-5; D gene ambiguous. Germline V gene data show CDR1 as LGHNT and CDR2 as FRNRAP. With 7 bases removed from V and 0 bases from J, the gap between germline ends came to 24 bases. This CDR3 spans 18 amino acids. The CDR3 DNA follows: TGTGCTAGTGCCCCCGATCGGGTGCAGCGTCTAATGAACACTGAAGCTTTCTTT. Protein product: CASAPDRVQRLMNTEAFF.

The chain links TRBV28 to TRBJ1-4, with a tentative D call TRBD1 (5 bases). The length of the CDR3 is 14 residues. V lost 4 bases to trimming and J lost 0 bases, with 6 bases between them. Germline V gives CDR1 MDHEN, CDR2 SYDVKM. This CDR3 reads CASSSQATNEKLFF. DNA for the CDR3: TGTGCCAGCAGTTCACAGGCAACTAATGAAAAACTGTTTTTT.

The genes are TRBV13 and TRBJ1-1; no definite D call. Between the trimmed V and J ends, which lost 0 bases and 4 bases, there was a span of 9 bases. The CDR3 consists of 14 residues. CDR1 PRHDT and CDR2 FYEKMQ come from the germline V gene (reference sequence). The DNA of the CDR3 is TGTGCCAGCAGCTTAGGGCGAGCAGGCACTGAAGCTTTCTTT. Translating it yields CASSLGRAGTEAFF.

The chain joins TRBV5-6 to TRBJ1-6; 9 bases match TRBD1. V shed 6 bases and J 7 bases; nucleotides not matched to a gene: 2. Germline CDR1 and CDR2: SGHDT and YYEEEE. The CDR3 is made up of 13 amino acids. CDR3: CASTGQGNSPLHF. The CDR3 coding sequence is TGTGCCAGCACTGGACAGGGGAATTCACCCCTCCACTTT.

The J gene is TRBJ1-5, the V gene TRBV9; tentative D call: TRBD1 (5 bases). Germline values: CDR1 SGDLS, CDR2 YYNGEE. The CDR3 covers 13 residues. The germline V and J ends were trimmed by 3 bases and 6 bases, with 10 bases remaining between them. The CDR3 bases are TGTGCCAGCAGCGCGGGGACTGGTCAGCCCCAGCATTTT. Its translation: CASSAGTGQPQHF.

As regards this clone: The junction does not match germline at one end; this may be a read error. V is TRBV7-7 and J is TRBJ2-5; 10 bases are shared with TRBD2. The germline gives CDR1 SSHAT, CDR2 FNYEAQ (reference sequence). This CDR3 is built from 13 residues. This CDR3 reads CASSQGLAETQYF. DNA for the CDR3: TGTGCTAGCAGCCAGGGACTAGCGGAGACCCAGTACTTC.

The chain couples TRBV7-9 to TRBJ1-1; possible D gene TRBD1, 6 bases. The germline CDR1 and CDR2 sequences are SEHNR and FQNEAQ (reference sequence). V was trimmed by 8 bases and J by 3 bases, leaving 13 bases between them. The length of the CDR3 is 13 residues. CDR3 sequence reads: CASESRGDTEAFF. The CDR3, as DNA: TGTGCCAGCGAAAGCAGGGGTGACACTGAAGCTTTCTTT.

The chain couples TRBV19 to TRBJ1-2; D uncertain. The CDR3 sequence is 14 residues long. Germline CDR1 reads LNHDA; CDR2 reads SQIVND (reference sequence). Trimming took off 3 bases at V and 4 bases at J, with 12 bases between the two ends. The CDR3 DNA reads TGTGCCAGTAGTATCGGAGGAGGTCGCTATGGCTACACCTTC. It codes for CASSIGGGRYGYTF.

The chain recombines TRBV7-8 with TRBJ1-4, with 7 bases lining up with TRBD1. The J segment lost 7 bases and the V segment lost 4 bases, leaving 6 bases of the junction unmatched. Per germline, CDR1 SGHVS and CDR2 FQNEAQ. The CDR3 covers 14 residues. CDR3: CASSSQGVTEKLFF. As DNA, the CDR3 is TGTGCCAGCAGCTCGCAGGGGGTGACTGAAAAACTGTTTTTT.

The table lists this clone with a few counts. The chain joins TRBV5-1 to TRBJ1-1, with 9 nucleotides matching TRBD1. V shed 4 bases, J shed 0 bases, and the junction held 7 bases outside the gene matches. CDR3 length: 16 residues. The germline V gene has CDR1 SGHRS and CDR2 YFSETQ. This CDR3 is CASSGGTGWMNTEAFF. As DNA, the CDR3 is TGCGCCAGCAGCGGAGGGACAGGGTGGATGAACACTGAAGCTTTCTTT.

The chain employs TRBV14 and TRBJ1-2; D not certain. The germline V and J ends were trimmed by 1 base and 2 bases, with 5 bases remaining between them. CDR3 length: 13 residues. Looked up from germline, CDR1 is SGHDN and CDR2 is FVKESK. CDR3 sequence reads: CASSQAQNYGYTF. The CDR3 DNA sequence: TGTGCCAGCAGCCAAGCACAGAACTATGGCTACACCTTC. The variable domain in full, completed from reference TRBV14 and TRBJ1-2, reads EAGVTQFPSHSVIEKGQTVTLRCDPISGHDNLYWYRRVMGKEIKFLLHFVKESKQDESGMPNNRFLAERTGGTYSTLKVQPAELEDSGVYFCASSQAQNYGYTFGSGTRLTVV.

The V call is TRBV7-2, the J call TRBJ2-5; 9 bases are a match to TRBD2. With V trimmed by 0 bases and J by 6 bases, 8 bases remained unmatched. The CDR3 covers 16 residues. Germline V gene lookup returns CDR1 SGHTA and CDR2 FQGNSA. The CDR3 sequence is CASSLASLAGTQTQYF. The CDR3 DNA follows: TGTGCCAGCAGCTTAGCATCGCTAGCGGGGACGCAGACCCAGTACTTC.

This clone was picked up one time. The V gene is TRBV7-6, the J gene TRBJ2-3, with TRBD2 matching 9 bases. There are 16 residues in the CDR3. Germline CDR1 reads SGHVS; CDR2 reads FNYEAQ. V was clipped by 5 bases and J by 3 bases; unmatched bases: 9. The CDR3: CASSPLSGSRTDTQYF. As DNA, the CDR3 is TGTGCCAGCAGCCCCCTTAGCGGGAGTAGGACAGATACGCAGTATTTT.

The chain uses TRBV29-1 and TRBJ2-1; 11 nucleotides agree with TRBD2. The CDR3 contains 12 residues. V shed 6 bases, J shed 9 bases, and the junction held 4 bases outside the gene matches. Germline V gene lookup returns CDR1 SQVTM and CDR2 ANQGSEA. The CDR3, as DNA: TGCAGCGTACTACTAGCGGGAGTTGAGCAGTTCTTC. Translating gives CSVLLAGVEQFF.

The rearrangement joins TRBV4-3 to TRBJ2-4; the D is unclear. CDR1 is LGHNA, CDR2 YSLEER, per germline. The length of the CDR3 is 15 residues. The V gene lost 4 bases and the J gene lost 1 base, with 11 bases spanning the gap. CDR3 loop: CASSPSSVAKNIQYF. The CDR3 bases are TGCGCCAGCAGCCCATCCAGCGTGGCCAAAAACATTCAGTACTTC.

The chain carries TRBV7-8 and TRBJ2-7; 8 nucleotides agree with TRBD1. J was trimmed by 2 bases and V by 3 bases; bases with no gene match: 3. The CDR3 is 14 amino acids. Germline CDR1 is SGHVS and CDR2 is FQNEAQ. The CDR3 nucleotides read TGTGCCAGCAGCTTCCCGGGACAGGCCTACGAGCAGTACTTC. Amino acid sequence: CASSFPGQAYEQYF.

The V and J genes are TRBV5-4 and TRBJ2-7, with 13 bases fitting TRBD2. After removal of 3 bases from V and 6 bases from J, the junction contained 6 bases not matched to a gene. CDR3 size: 15 residues. Germline CDR1 and CDR2: SGHNT and YYREEE (reference sequence). The CDR3 sequence: CASSSGGLAGREQYF. In DNA form, the CDR3 reads TGTGCCAGCAGCTCCGGGGGACTAGCGGGACGCGAGCAGTACTTC.

V is TRBV28 and J is TRBJ2-5, with no clear D. The J call is uncertain, as TRBJ2-7 better fits the DNA end. CDR1 is MDHEN and CDR2 is SYDVKM in the germline V gene. CDR3 length equals 13 residues. CDR3 nucleotide sequence: TGTGCCAGCAGTTTATTAAGCTCCTACGAGCAGTACTTC. It specifies CASSLLSSYEQYF.

This chain uses TRBV4-1 with TRBJ1-5, with D hard to call. V lost 0 bases and J 4 bases, leaving 10 bases between the germline ends. The CDR3 has 15 residues. Germline CDR1 reads MGHRA; CDR2 reads YSYEKL. The CDR3 loop is CASSQDGGDNQPQHF. The CDR3 nucleotides are TGCGCCAGCAGCCAAGATGGCGGGGATAATCAGCCCCAGCATTTT.

This clone occurred a few times. The genes are TRBV28 and TRBJ1-2; D remains ambiguous. Trimming took off 6 bases at V and 3 bases at J, with 11 bases between the two ends. The CDR3 sequence is 13 residues long. The germline V gene has CDR1 MDHEN and CDR2 SYDVKM. The DNA of the CDR3 is TGTGCCAGCAGAATGGGCACTGACTATGGCTACACCTTC. Translated, it gives CASRMGTDYGYTF.